This TCR beta chain was documented in a study of cytomegalovirus exposure and HLA in healthy donors. Study-wide points: Most sequenced TCRs were rare (though some public TCRs occurred in many donors).

Profiled with immunoSEQ multiplex PCR; TCRdb holds only in-frame clones, not every one. The table shows 250,000 or so clones, with around nine tenths occurring only once. Trimming cost V 1 base and J 4 bases; bases outside gene matches: 3. Germline assignment: CDR1 SGDLS and CDR2 YYNGEE. The CDR3 has 15 residues. A word on this clone: Its antigen is currently unknown. This same CDR3 is encoded by further DNA sequences in the sample.

The chain employs TRBV9 and TRBJ2-2, with 8 bases aligning to TRBD2. The sequence was collected from a man younger than 35 in good health and CMV-seronegative. Sequencing was performed on PBMCs. For the CDR3, the DNA is TGTGCCAGCAGCGTACTAGCGGGTGGCACCGGGGAGCTGTTTTTT. Residues: CASSVLAGGTGELFF.